This TCR beta chain was sequenced during a study of beta chain features in type 1 diabetes. Findings and caveats of the study: For patients, the naive, central memory and Treg TCRB repertoires appeared more alike than for healthy donors. The study found moderately but significantly shorter TCRB CDR3s in all four CD4+ subsets of Type 1 diabetes patients.

The sample holds a few counts of this clone. Its specificity is not known. Per donor, one heparinised blood draw averaged roughly 110 mL. Central memory, naive, regulatory and stem cell-like memory CD4+ cells were sorted by CD45RO/CCR7/CD25/CD127/CD95/CD27. The germline V and J ends were trimmed by 2 bases and 13 bases, with 20 bases remaining between them. This CDR3 has 15 residues. CDR1 and CDR2 from the germline V gene are MNHNY and SVGAGI (reference sequence). Expressed TCRB transcripts got sequenced, as all isolated RNA was reverse transcribed. This table comes from immunoSEQ multiplex PCR, and its TCRdb copy is limited to in-frame clones, with some not included. Here the sample spans hundreds of thousands of clones, over 9.5% being singletons.

The chain carries TRBV6-6 and TRBJ1-4, with unresolved D. The sample was naive CD4+ T cells from blood. This sequence was found in a young woman in good health. The CDR3 DNA is TGTGCCAGCAGTTACCCAAGACGGGAACCCCCGCTACTGTTTTTT. Amino acids: CASSYPRREPPLLFF.